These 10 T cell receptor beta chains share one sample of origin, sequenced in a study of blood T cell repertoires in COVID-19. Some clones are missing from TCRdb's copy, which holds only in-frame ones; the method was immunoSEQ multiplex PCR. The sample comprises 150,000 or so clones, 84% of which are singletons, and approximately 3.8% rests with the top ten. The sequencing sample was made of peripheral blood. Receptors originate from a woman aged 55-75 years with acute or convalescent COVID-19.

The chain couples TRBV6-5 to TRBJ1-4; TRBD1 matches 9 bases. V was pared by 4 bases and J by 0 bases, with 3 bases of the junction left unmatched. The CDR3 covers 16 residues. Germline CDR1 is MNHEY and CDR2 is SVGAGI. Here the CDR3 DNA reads TGTGCCAGCAGTTCGACAGGGGGAACAACTAATGAAAAACTGTTTTTT. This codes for CASSSTGGTTNEKLFF.

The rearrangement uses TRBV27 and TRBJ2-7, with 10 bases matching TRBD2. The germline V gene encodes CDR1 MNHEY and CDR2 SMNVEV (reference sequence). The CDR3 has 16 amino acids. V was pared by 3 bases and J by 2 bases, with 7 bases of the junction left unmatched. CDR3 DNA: TGTGCCAGCAGTTTTTCACTCGGACTAGCGGCCTACGAGCAGTACTTC. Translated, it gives CASSFSLGLAAYEQYF.

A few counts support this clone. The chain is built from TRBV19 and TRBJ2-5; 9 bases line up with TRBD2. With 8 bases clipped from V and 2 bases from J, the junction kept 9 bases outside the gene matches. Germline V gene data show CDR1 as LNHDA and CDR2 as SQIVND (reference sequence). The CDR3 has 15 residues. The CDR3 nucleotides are TGTGCCAGTGGGGCTAGCGGGGCCGGGCAAGAGACCCAGTACTTC. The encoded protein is CASGASGAGQETQYF.

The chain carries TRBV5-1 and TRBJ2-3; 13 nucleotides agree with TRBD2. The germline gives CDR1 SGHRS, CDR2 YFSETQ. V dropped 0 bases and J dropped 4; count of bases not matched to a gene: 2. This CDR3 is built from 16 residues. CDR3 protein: CASSLELAGGADTQYF. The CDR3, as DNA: TGCGCCAGCAGCTTGGAACTAGCGGGAGGGGCAGATACGCAGTATTTT.

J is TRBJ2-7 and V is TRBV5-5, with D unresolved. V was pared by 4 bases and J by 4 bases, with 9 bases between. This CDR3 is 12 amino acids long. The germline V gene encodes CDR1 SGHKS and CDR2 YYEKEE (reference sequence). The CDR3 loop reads CASSPTPYEQYF. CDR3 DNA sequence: TGTGCCAGCAGCCCGACACCGTACGAGCAGTACTTC.

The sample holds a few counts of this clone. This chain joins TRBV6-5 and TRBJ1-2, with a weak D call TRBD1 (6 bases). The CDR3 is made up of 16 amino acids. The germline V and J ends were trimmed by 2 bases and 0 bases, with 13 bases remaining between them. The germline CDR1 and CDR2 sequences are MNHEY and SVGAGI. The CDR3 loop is CASSYLGAGANYGYTF. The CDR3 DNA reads TGTGCCAGCAGTTACCTGGGGGCCGGAGCTAACTATGGCTACACCTTC.

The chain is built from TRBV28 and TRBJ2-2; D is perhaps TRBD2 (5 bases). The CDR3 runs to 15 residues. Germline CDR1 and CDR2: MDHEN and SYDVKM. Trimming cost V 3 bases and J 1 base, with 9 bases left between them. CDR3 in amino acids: CASSLLAGNTGELFF. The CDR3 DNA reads TGTGCCAGCAGTTTGTTGGCGGGGAACACCGGGGAGCTGTTTTTT.

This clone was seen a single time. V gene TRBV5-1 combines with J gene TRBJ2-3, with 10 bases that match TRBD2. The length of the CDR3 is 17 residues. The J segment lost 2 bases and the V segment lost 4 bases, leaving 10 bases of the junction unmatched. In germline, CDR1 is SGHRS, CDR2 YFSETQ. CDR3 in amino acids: CASSLVGTSGATDTQYF. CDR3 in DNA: TGCGCCAGCAGCCTAGTCGGAACTAGCGGGGCCACAGATACGCAGTATTTT.

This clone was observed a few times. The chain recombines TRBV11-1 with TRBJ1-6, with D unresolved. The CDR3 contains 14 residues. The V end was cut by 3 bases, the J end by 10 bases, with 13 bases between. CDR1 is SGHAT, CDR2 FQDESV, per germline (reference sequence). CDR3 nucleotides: TGTGCCAGCAGCTTCTCCCCCCCGGAGTCACCCCTCCACTTT. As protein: CASSFSPPESPLHF.

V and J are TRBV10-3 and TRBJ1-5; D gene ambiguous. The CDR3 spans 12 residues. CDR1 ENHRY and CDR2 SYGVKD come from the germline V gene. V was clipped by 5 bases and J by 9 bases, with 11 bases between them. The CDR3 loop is CAISLPSGPQHF. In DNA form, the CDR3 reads TGTGCCATCAGTTTGCCCTCGGGGCCCCAGCATTTT.